Listed below are T cell receptor beta chains from one sample, sequenced in a study of CD8+ T cells in alopecia areata. The data were produced by immunoSEQ multiplex PCR, yet TCRdb's version contains in-frame clones alone and is incomplete. The table lists tens of thousands of clones, just over 70% of them singletons, with around 15% in the top ten. The input for sequencing was CD8+ T cells sorted from blood, taken around week 46, from a patient treated with tofacitinib. The receptors stem from a human donor with alopecia areata. The CDR3 runs from the conserved cysteine through the conserved F or W. The order of the fields is CDR3 protein, CDR3 DNA, clone size, V gene, D gene, J gene. D genes are given only for firm matches. Expanded clones are given a class, and other clones once, few, many or no size at all.

CASSSPSTWNEQFF | TGTGCCAGCAGCTCCCCGTCCACATGGAATGAGCAGTTCTTC | NA | TRBV7-2 | NA | TRBJ2-1
CSVASDRGLGYGYTF | TGCAGCGTTGCGAGTGATCGGGGTTTGGGCTATGGCTACACCTTC | NA | TRBV29-1 | NA | TRBJ1-2
CASSQDLAGQMNTEAFF | TGCGCCAGCAGCCAAGATCTGGCCGGACAGATGAACACTGAAGCTTTCTTT | NA | TRBV4-3 | NA | TRBJ1-1
CASRGLEGRSYGYTF | TGTGCCAGCAGGGGGTTGGAGGGGAGGTCCTATGGCTACACCTTC | NA | TRBV25-1 | NA | TRBJ1-2
CASSLAVNYEQYF | TGCGCCAGCAGCTTGGCGGTGAACTACGAGCAGTACTTC | NA | TRBV5-1 | NA | TRBJ2-7
CASSLNWNSPLHF | TGTGCCAGCAGTTTAAACTGGAATTCACCCCTCCACTTT | few | TRBV27 | NA | TRBJ1-6
CASSLARNTEAFF | TGTGCCAGCAGCTTGGCCAGGAACACTGAAGCTTTCTTT | NA | TRBV5-8 | NA | TRBJ1-1
CASSYGKITEAFF | TGTGCCAGCAGTTACGGGAAGATCACTGAAGCTTTCTTT | NA | TRBV6-5 | NA | TRBJ1-1
CASSYGINYGYTF | TGTGCCAGCAGTTACGGAATTAACTATGGCTACACCTTC | NA | TRBV6-5 | NA | TRBJ1-2
CSVLVGFGETQYF | TGCAGCGTTCTAGTGGGGTTCGGGGAGACCCAGTACTTC | NA | TRBV29-1 | NA | TRBJ2-5
CASRGDGGSTDTQYF | TGTGCCAGCAGGGGAGACGGGGGTAGCACAGATACGCAGTATTTT | NA | TRBV9 | NA | TRBJ2-3
CSVEVFGQGTDTQYF | TGCAGCGTTGAAGTGTTTGGACAGGGAACAGATACGCAGTATTTT | few | TRBV29-1 | TRBD1 | TRBJ2-3
CASSSPLNRANTEAFF | TGTGCCAGCAGCTCGCCCCTAAACAGGGCGAACACTGAAGCTTTCTTT | NA | TRBV13 | NA | TRBJ1-1
CASSFTGALTEAFF | TGTGCCAGCAGCTTTACAGGGGCGCTTACTGAAGCTTTCTTT | NA | TRBV11-1 | TRBD1 | TRBJ1-1
CASSRAATSEYGYTF | TGTGCCAGCAGCCGTGCTGCTACGAGTGAATATGGCTACACCTTC | NA | TRBV14 | NA | TRBJ1-2
CASSESLAGRGDTQYF | TGCGCCAGCAGTGAGTCGCTAGCGGGGCGCGGAGATACGCAGTATTTT | NA | TRBV10-2 | TRBD2 | TRBJ2-3
CASSQDHVGSQPQHF | TGCGCCAGCAGCCAAGATCATGTGGGTTCCCAGCCCCAGCATTTT | NA | TRBV4-3 | NA | TRBJ1-5
CASRLRDTYNEQFF | TGTGCCAGCAGACTCCGGGACACCTACAATGAGCAGTTCTTC | few | TRBV6-5 | NA | TRBJ2-1
CASSPNLGDEQYF | TGTGCCAGCAGCCCTAACCTGGGGGACGAGCAGTACTTC | once | TRBV7-2 | NA | TRBJ2-7
CASSYSTEQFF | TGTGCCAGCAGTTACTCGACTGAGCAGTTCTTC | NA | TRBV6-5 | NA | TRBJ2-1
CASSQDLRDTYGYTF | TGCGCCAGCAGCCAAGATCTCCGGGACACCTATGGCTACACCTTC | NA | TRBV4-3 | NA | TRBJ1-2
CASSLGGWVGEDTQYF | TGTGCCAGCAGCTTAGGCGGCTGGGTTGGGGAGGATACGCAGTATTTT | NA | TRBV7-2 | NA | TRBJ2-3
CASSFAGLAGDTDTQYF | TGCGCCAGCAGCTTCGCAGGACTAGCGGGGGACACAGATACGCAGTATTTT | few | TRBV5-1 | TRBD2 | TRBJ2-3
CASSPDSGGGLYEQFF | TGTGCCAGCAGCCCCGACTCGGGCGGGGGGTTGTATGAGCAGTTCTTC | NA | TRBV11-2 | TRBD2 | TRBJ2-1
CASSEALFGSTYEQYF | TGTGCCAGCAGTGAAGCGCTTTTCGGGAGCACCTACGAGCAGTACTTC | once | TRBV2 | NA | TRBJ2-7
CASSSSSRETQYF | TGTGCCAGCAGCTCCTCTAGCAGGGAGACCCAGTACTTC | NA | TRBV7-8 | NA | TRBJ2-5
CASSVQGAPEKLFF | TGTGCCAGCAGCGTACAGGGGGCGCCTGAAAAACTGTTTTTT | NA | TRBV9 | TRBD1 | TRBJ1-4
CASSLVLSAGELFF | TGTGCCAGCAGCTTAGTCTTGAGCGCTGGGGAGCTGTTTTTT | NA | TRBV7-9 | NA | TRBJ2-2
CASSPTANYGYTF | TGTGCCAGCAGTCCGACAGCTAACTATGGCTACACCTTC | once | TRBV27 | NA | TRBJ1-2
CASSGGQANTEAFF | TGTGCCAGCAGCGGTGGACAGGCGAACACTGAAGCTTTCTTT | NA | TRBV9 | TRBD1 | TRBJ1-1
CASSQDGGNQPQHF | TGCGCCAGCAGCCAAGATGGGGGGAATCAGCCCCAGCATTTT | NA | TRBV4-3 | NA | TRBJ1-5
CSVVAQEADTQYF | TGCAGCGTTGTAGCGCAGGAGGCAGATACGCAGTATTTT | few | TRBV29-1 | NA | TRBJ2-3